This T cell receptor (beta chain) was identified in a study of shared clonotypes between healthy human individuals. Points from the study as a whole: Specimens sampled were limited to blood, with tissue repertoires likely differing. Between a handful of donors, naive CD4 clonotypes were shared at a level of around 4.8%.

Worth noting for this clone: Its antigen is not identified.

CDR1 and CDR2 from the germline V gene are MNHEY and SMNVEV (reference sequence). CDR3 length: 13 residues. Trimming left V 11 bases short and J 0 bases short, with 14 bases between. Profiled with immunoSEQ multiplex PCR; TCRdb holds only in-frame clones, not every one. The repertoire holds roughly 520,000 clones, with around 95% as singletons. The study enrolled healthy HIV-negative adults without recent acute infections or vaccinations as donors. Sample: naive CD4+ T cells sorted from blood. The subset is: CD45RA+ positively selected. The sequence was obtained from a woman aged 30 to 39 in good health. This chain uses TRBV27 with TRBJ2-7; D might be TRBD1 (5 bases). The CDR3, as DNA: TGTGCCGCGACAGACACCAACTCCTACGAGCAGTACTTC. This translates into CAATDTNSYEQYF.